These T cell receptor beta chains were read from a single sample in a study of T cells in Graves' hyperthyroidism and ophthalmopathy. TCRdb reprocessed the multiplex PCR reads via MiXCR and lists one record per CDR3 protein. The table has about 640,000 distinct CDR3 sequences, 20% seen once. Sequenced material: blood. These receptors originate from a man aged 25-40 years with Graves' ophthalmopathy. Both conserved end residues are part of each CDR3.

j_gene: TRBJ2-7
v_gene: TRBV27
len: 18
CDR3aa: CASTTAGSGRRGTYEQYF

j_gene: TRBJ1-1
v_gene: TRBV12-3/TRBV12-4
len: 15
CDR3aa: CASSLSRQMNTEAFF

j_gene: TRBJ1-5
v_gene: TRBV2
len: 16
CDR3aa: CASSEGDRGSNQPQHF

j_gene: TRBJ1-6
v_gene: TRBV27
len: 15
CDR3aa: CASRPIGTGASPLHF

j_gene: TRBJ2-3
v_gene: TRBV10-3
len: 15
CDR3aa: CAISDWTGGTDTQYF

j_gene: TRBJ2-7
v_gene: TRBV5-1
len: 13
CDR3aa: CASSLQGAYEQYF

j_gene: TRBJ1-5
v_gene: TRBV20-1
len: 14
CDR3aa: CSAIRQGANQPQHF

j_gene: TRBJ2-5
v_gene: TRBV20-1
len: 16
CDR3aa: CSARGLLSTLGETQYF

j_gene: TRBJ2-5
v_gene: TRBV6-5
len: 16
CDR3aa: CASSYGPAGLQKTQYF

j_gene: TRBJ2-7
v_gene: TRBV20-1
len: 17
CDR3aa: CSVPPGLAGGNAYEQYF

j_gene: TRBJ2-1
v_gene: TRBV5-6
len: 15
CDR3aa: CASSPPAGGRNEQFF

j_gene: TRBJ1-2
v_gene: TRBV4-1
len: 12
CDR3aa: CASSLDRSAYTF

j_gene: TRBJ2-3
v_gene: TRBV7-9
len: 15
CDR3aa: CASSSSGGLQDTQYF

j_gene: TRBJ1-3
v_gene: TRBV6-1
len: 15
CDR3aa: CASSTGQVVGNTIYF

j_gene: TRBJ1-4
v_gene: TRBV30
len: 14
CDR3aa: CAWSVGGTLEKLFF

j_gene: TRBJ1-2
v_gene: TRBV5-1
len: 17
CDR3aa: CASSLEGAAMTGDGYTF

j_gene: TRBJ1-1
v_gene: TRBV5-1
len: 13
CDR3aa: CASSPEGRLEAFF

j_gene: TRBJ2-1
v_gene: TRBV13
len: 16
CDR3aa: CASSLVSSSSYNEQFF

j_gene: TRBJ2-7
v_gene: TRBV6-2/TRBV6-3
len: 14
CDR3aa: CASRSSGRGYEQYF

j_gene: TRBJ2-3
v_gene: TRBV20-1
len: 16
CDR3aa: CSARDVSGRSTDTQYF

j_gene: TRBJ2-1
v_gene: TRBV7-2
len: 17
CDR3aa: CASSLTSGRATYNEQFF

j_gene: TRBJ2-3
v_gene: TRBV4-1
len: 14
CDR3aa: CASSQDDGTDTQYF

j_gene: TRBJ2-3
v_gene: TRBV28
len: 15
CDR3aa: CASSQGPTEIDTQYF

j_gene: TRBJ2-2
v_gene: TRBV7-9
len: 16
CDR3aa: CASSLTGGPELGELFF

j_gene: TRBJ1-5
v_gene: TRBV6-1
len: 14
CDR3aa: CASSERSPNQPQHF

j_gene: TRBJ2-1
v_gene: TRBV29-1
len: 16
CDR3aa: CSVGGGREWGRNEQFF

j_gene: TRBJ1-1
v_gene: TRBV5-1
len: 14
CDR3aa: CASSQGGSNTEAFF

j_gene: TRBJ2-6
v_gene: TRBV5-1
len: 18
CDR3aa: CASSLGGTGRSGANVLTF

j_gene: TRBJ2-1
v_gene: TRBV30
len: 17
CDR3aa: CAWTGLAENQGNNEQFF

j_gene: TRBJ2-3
v_gene: TRBV5-1
len: 17
CDR3aa: CASSSVAGGPFTDTQYF

j_gene: TRBJ2-2
v_gene: TRBV10-3
len: 17
CDR3aa: CAISESVLTGDTGELFF

j_gene: TRBJ2-1
v_gene: TRBV20-1
len: 12
CDR3aa: CSASRGAGEQFF

j_gene: TRBJ2-7
v_gene: TRBV20-1
len: 14
CDR3aa: CSARDGTGAYEQYF

j_gene: TRBJ2-5
v_gene: TRBV28
len: 15
CDR3aa: CASSFVTAVGLGQYF

j_gene: TRBJ2-1
v_gene: TRBV5-1
len: 15
CDR3aa: CASSWTTGDRNEQFF

j_gene: TRBJ2-7
v_gene: TRBV20-1
len: 16
CDR3aa: CSARPRMGQAFYEQYF

j_gene: TRBJ1-1
v_gene: TRBV28
len: 16
CDR3aa: CASSLPGVLMNTEAFF

j_gene: TRBJ2-1
v_gene: TRBV10-3
len: 13
CDR3aa: CAISRQGVNEQFF

j_gene: TRBJ1-6
v_gene: TRBV3-1
len: 13
CDR3aa: CASSPGKNSPLHF

j_gene: TRBJ2-2
v_gene: TRBV6-5
len: 16
CDR3aa: CASSYTSGVYTGELFF

j_gene: TRBJ1-2
v_gene: TRBV5-1
len: 14
CDR3aa: CASSLAYRDSGYTF

j_gene: TRBJ2-1
v_gene: TRBV12-3/TRBV12-4
len: 14
CDR3aa: CASSLTQGSNEQFF

j_gene: TRBJ2-1
v_gene: TRBV18
len: 15
CDR3aa: CASSPPGGVNEEQFF

j_gene: TRBJ2-1
v_gene: TRBV7-2
len: 16
CDR3aa: CASSLVFGRGVNEQFF

j_gene: TRBJ2-7
v_gene: TRBV11-2
len: 11
CDR3aa: CATSAAYEQYF

j_gene: TRBJ2-3
v_gene: TRBV30
len: 15
CDR3aa: CAWTSRLGSADTQYF

j_gene: TRBJ2-7
v_gene: TRBV6-1
len: 13
CDR3aa: CASSPSPYYEQYF

j_gene: TRBJ2-5
v_gene: TRBV18
len: 12
CDR3aa: CASSLALETQYF

j_gene: TRBJ2-1
v_gene: TRBV27
len: 16
CDR3aa: CASSLLGAGEGNEQFF

j_gene: TRBJ1-6
v_gene: TRBV3-1
len: 14
CDR3aa: CASSLRDRRSPLHF

j_gene: TRBJ1-1
v_gene: TRBV20-1
len: 18
CDR3aa: CSAGGTAELHTINTEAFF

j_gene: TRBJ1-2
v_gene: TRBV3-1
len: 14
CDR3aa: CASSQEGANYGYTF

j_gene: TRBJ1-5
v_gene: TRBV7-9
len: 14
CDR3aa: CASSSQGGNQPQHF

j_gene: TRBJ2-1
v_gene: TRBV11-1
len: 14
CDR3aa: CASSRDWNYNEQFF

j_gene: TRBJ2-1
v_gene: TRBV29-1
len: 15
CDR3aa: CSVLPETGAPKEQFF

j_gene: TRBJ1-1
v_gene: TRBV27
len: 14
CDR3aa: CASSLGGYGTEAFF

j_gene: TRBJ1-1
v_gene: TRBV30
len: 14
CDR3aa: CAWSPAFVNTEAFF

j_gene: TRBJ2-1
v_gene: TRBV6-1
len: 17
CDR3aa: CASSYAGTSGSYNEQFF